Listed below are T cell receptor beta chains from one sample, sequenced in a study of cytomegalovirus exposure and HLA in healthy donors. Produced via immunoSEQ multiplex PCR; TCRdb's table is partial and in-frame only. The table records 120,000 or so clones, under 80% of them present only once. The sequenced sample was PBMCs. The source is a man aged 60 to 75 in good health and CMV-seropositive. Each CDR3 is given with its conserved first and last residue. A D gene is named only where the DNA matches it firmly. Only part of the rows carry a size: once, few, many, or a class if the clone is expanded.

d_gene	v_gene	j_gene	abundance	CDR3aa	CDR3nt
.	TRBV4-1	TRBJ1-4	.	CASSQEGLAGEKLFF	TGCGCCAGCAGCCAGGAGGGACTGGCGGGTGAAAAACTGTTTTTT
TRBD2	TRBV13	TRBJ2-5	.	CASSPNPQRGAVPQYF	TGTGCCAGCAGCCCAAACCCCCAGCGGGGGGCTGTGCCCCAGTACTTC
.	TRBV10-3	TRBJ2-3	.	CAISVGSGSTDTQYF	TGTGCCATCAGTGTGGGTAGCGGCAGCACAGATACGCAGTATTTT
TRBD2	TRBV29-1	TRBJ2-2	.	CSVPGLAGGVGELFF	TGCAGCGTCCCCGGACTAGCGGGAGGTGTCGGGGAGCTGTTTTTT
.	TRBV18	TRBJ2-6	few	CASSPGPPTSGANGLTF	TGTGCCAGCTCACCAGGGCCCCCTACCTCTGGGGCCAACGGCCTGACTTTC
.	TRBV5-1	TRBJ1-5	.	CASSFDSPSNQPQHF	TGCGCCAGCAGCTTCGACAGCCCTAGCAATCAGCCCCAGCATTTT
TRBD1	TRBV2	TRBJ2-7	few	CASSQDRAYEQYF	TGTGCCAGCAGTCAAGACAGGGCCTACGAGCAGTACTTC
TRBD1	TRBV5-4	TRBJ2-4	.	CASSSGTGGSKNIQYF	TGTGCCAGCAGTTCCGGGACAGGGGGCTCCAAAAACATTCAGTACTTC
TRBD1	TRBV12-5	TRBJ2-7	many	CASGIRQPGTDSYEQYF	TGTGCTAGTGGGATCCGTCAGCCCGGGACAGATTCCTACGAGCAGTACTTC
TRBD1	TRBV30	TRBJ1-1	.	CAWNRQRDRGFTEAFF	TGTGCCTGGAACCGCCAGCGGGACAGGGGGTTCACTGAAGCTTTCTTT
.	TRBV2	TRBJ1-1	.	CASRGGSGTEAFF	TGTGCCAGCAGGGGGGGGTCTGGTACTGAAGCTTTCTTT
TRBD1	TRBV7-9	TRBJ2-7	.	CASSPDRGPHEQYF	TGTGCCAGCAGCCCGGACAGGGGGCCCCACGAGCAGTACTTC
.	TRBV5-5	TRBJ1-1	.	CASTLGVGGSTEAFF	TGTGCCAGCACCCTGGGAGTGGGAGGGAGCACTGAAGCTTTCTTT
TRBD1	TRBV2	TRBJ1-4	.	CASTLTGGDEKLFF	TGTGCCAGCACCTTGACAGGGGGAGATGAAAAACTGTTTTTT
TRBD1	TRBV5-1	TRBJ1-5	.	CASSPPGTGINSNQPQHF	TGCGCCAGCAGCCCGCCCGGGACAGGGATTAATAGCAATCAGCCCCAGCATTTT
.	TRBV6-1	TRBJ1-5	once	CASSESGAYQLQHF	TGTGCCAGCAGTGAGTCAGGGGCCTATCAGCTCCAGCATTTT
TRBD2	TRBV5-1	TRBJ2-7	.	CASSLVPSGNYYEQYF	TGCGCCAGCAGCTTGGTTCCTAGCGGGAATTACTACGAGCAGTACTTC
.	TRBV7-7	TRBJ2-5	.	CASSQSGVRETQYF	TGTGCTAGCAGCCAATCAGGGGTTCGGGAGACCCAGTACTTC
TRBD2	TRBV2	TRBJ2-5	.	CASSEATGGTQYF	TGTGCCAGCAGTGAAGCGACGGGAGGGACCCAGTACTTC
TRBD1	TRBV18	TRBJ1-4	.	CASSRQGATNEKLFF	TGTGCCAGCTCCCGGCAGGGGGCAACTAATGAAAAACTGTTTTTT
TRBD2	TRBV18	TRBJ2-7	few	CASSPGTTEEQYF	TGTGCCAGCTCCCCTGGGACTACGGAGGAGCAGTACTTC
.	TRBV29-1	TRBJ1-2	once	CSVEDSGGARYGYTF	TGCAGCGTTGAAGATTCGGGGGGCGCCCGCTATGGCTACACCTTC
.	TRBV2	TRBJ1-4	.	CASSVSAGPDPVF	TGTGCCAGCAGTGTGTCCGCGGGACCCGATCCTGTTTTT
.	TRBV1	TRBJ2-3	.	CTSRGRASGPLDNSTDTQYF	TGCACCAGCAGGGGACGGGCTAGCGGCCCTTTAGATAATAGCACAGATACGCAGTATTTT
.	TRBV7-8	TRBJ1-5	.	CASSTRPVGGNQPQHF	TGTGCCAGCAGCACCCGCCCCGTCGGGGGCAATCAGCCCCAGCATTTT
.	TRBV15	TRBJ2-7	.	CATSRDVAYEQYF	TGTGCCACCAGCAGAGATGTCGCCTACGAGCAGTACTTC
.	TRBV7-9	TRBJ1-2	.	CASSLQGPLYGYTF	TGTGCCAGCAGCTTACAGGGCCCCCTCTATGGCTACACCTTC
TRBD1	TRBV19	TRBJ1-3	once	CASRDDRAGNTIYF	TGTGCCAGTAGGGATGACAGGGCTGGAAACACCATATATTTT
.	TRBV9	TRBJ1-5	.	CASSVDFGQQPQHF	TGTGCCAGCAGCGTAGACTTCGGACAGCAGCCCCAGCATTTT
.	TRBV28	TRBJ1-2	.	CASTQIGANYGYTF	TGTGCCAGCACCCAAATAGGGGCTAACTATGGCTACACCTTC
.	TRBV29-1	TRBJ1-5	.	CSAQGSNQPQHF	TGCAGCGCCCAGGGAAGCAATCAGCCCCAGCATTTT
.	TRBV5-1	TRBJ2-5	.	CASSLTVEETQYF	TGCGCCAGCAGCTTGACAGTTGAAGAGACCCAGTACTTC
.	TRBV5-1	TRBJ2-3	.	CASSRVYRDTQYF	TGCGCCAGCAGTCGGGTGTATAGGGATACGCAGTATTTT
TRBD1	TRBV5-1	TRBJ1-2	few	CASSIGQGLANYGYTF	TGCGCCAGCAGCATCGGACAGGGGCTAGCTAACTATGGCTACACCTTC
.	TRBV30	TRBJ1-4	once	CAWSVQGGLFF	TGTGCCTGGAGTGTACAAGGGGGACTGTTTTTT
.	TRBV9	TRBJ2-2	.	CASSVVVLGELFF	TGTGCCAGCAGCGTAGTAGTGCTCGGGGAGCTGTTTTTT
.	TRBV6-4	TRBJ1-2	.	CASSEGQFNYGYTF	TGTGCCAGCAGTGAGGGGCAGTTCAACTATGGCTACACCTTC
TRBD1	TRBV7-9	TRBJ2-5	.	CASSLSQGAQYF	TGTGCCAGCAGCTTATCCCAGGGGGCCCAGTACTTC
TRBD2	TRBV9	TRBJ2-1	few	CASSGRLASGNEQFF	TGTGCCAGCAGCGGACGACTAGCGTCAGGGAATGAGCAGTTCTTC
.	TRBV6-6	TRBJ1-2	few	CASSATDYGYTF	TGTGCCAGCAGTGCGACAGACTATGGCTACACCTTC
TRBD1	TRBV6-1	TRBJ1-5	few	CASSPDRNRNQPQHF	TGTGCCAGCAGCCCGGACAGGAATAGGAATCAGCCCCAGCATTTT
.	TRBV11-3	TRBJ2-7	.	CASSFQVAGYEQYF	TGTGCCAGCAGCTTCCAAGTCGCAGGGTACGAGCAGTACTTC
.	TRBV18	TRBJ2-3	.	CASSPPEGRWDTQYF	TGTGCCAGCTCACCACCGGAGGGACGGTGGGATACGCAGTATTTT